The rows below give T cell receptor beta chains drawn from one sample of a study of blood T cell repertoires in COVID-19. Data came from immunoSEQ multiplex PCR; TCRdb stores just in-frame clones and leaves some out. This table holds 90,000 to 130,000 clones, 88% found once. Source material: peripheral blood. The receptors were sampled from a woman in her fifties or sixties with acute or convalescent COVID-19. Each CDR3 is given with its conserved first and last residue. A D gene is named only where the DNA matches it firmly. The size of a clone is reported for some rows only, either as once, few or many, or as a class for expanded clones.

cdr3_length clone_size j_call v_call d_call cdr3_aa cdr3_nt
11 NA TRBJ2-5 TRBV20-1 NA CSARSGETQYF TGCAGTGCTAGATCCGGGGAGACCCAGTACTTC
14 NA TRBJ1-4 TRBV6-1 NA CASSEAGAREKLFF TGTGCCAGCAGTGAAGCGGGGGCGCGTGAAAAACTGTTTTTT
15 NA TRBJ2-5 TRBV6-5 NA CASSRDTLYQETQYF TGTGCCAGCAGCAGGGACACCCTGTACCAAGAGACCCAGTACTTC
13 NA TRBJ1-5 TRBV30 NA CAWTRGINQPQHF TGTGCCTGGACTAGGGGGATCAATCAGCCCCAGCATTTT
17 NA TRBJ2-1 TRBV28 TRBD2 CASSPWTSVSSYNEQFF TGTGCCAGCAGTCCTTGGACTAGCGTTAGCTCCTACAATGAGCAGTTCTTC
17 once TRBJ1-1 TRBV12-5 NA CASGLMESLGTNTEAFF TGTGCTAGTGGTTTAATGGAAAGTTTGGGCACCAACACTGAAGCTTTCTTT
14 NA TRBJ2-3 TRBV7-2 NA CASSLEVRGGTQYF TGTGCCAGCAGCTTGGAAGTTAGGGGCGGTACGCAGTATTTT
17 NA TRBJ2-1 TRBV6-4 TRBD2 CASRERLAGTSYNEQFF TGTGCCAGCAGGGAGAGGCTAGCGGGAACCTCCTACAATGAGCAGTTCTTC
15 NA TRBJ1-2 TRBV19 NA CASSNGGAFDYGYTF TGTGCCAGTAGTAATGGGGGCGCGTTCGACTATGGCTACACCTTC
15 many TRBJ2-7 TRBV10-3 NA CAISEVSGTHHEQYF TGTGCCATCAGTGAGGTCTCCGGGACACACCACGAGCAGTACTTC
14 NA TRBJ1-1 TRBV28 NA CASSNAGMNTEAFF TGTGCCAGCAGTAACGCAGGTATGAACACTGAAGCTTTCTTT
18 NA TRBJ2-3 TRBV7-2 TRBD2 CASSRKPTSGRDTDTQYF TGTGCCAGCAGCAGAAAACCGACTAGCGGGAGGGACACAGATACGCAGTATTTT
18 NA TRBJ2-2 TRBV21-1 NA CASSKEWCGDSGVGELFF TGTGCCAGCAGCAAAGAGTGGTGCGGAGACTCAGGGGTCGGGGAGCTGTTTTTT
14 NA TRBJ2-1 TRBV3-1/TRBV3-2 NA CASSQDFGGNEQFF TGTGCCAGCAGCCAAGATTTCGGGGGCAATGAGCAGTTCTTC
14 NA TRBJ2-7 TRBV11-2 NA CASSLFSGGHEQYF TGTGCCAGCAGCTTATTTAGCGGAGGTCACGAGCAGTACTTC
16 NA TRBJ2-3 TRBV9 TRBD2 CASSLRSGSGGNTQYF TGTGCCAGCAGCCTTCGTAGCGGGAGTGGAGGGAATACGCAGTATTTT
17 NA TRBJ2-7 TRBV19 TRBD1 CASRQGSSGTGSYEQYF TGTGCCAGTAGGCAAGGGAGCTCCGGGACAGGGTCTTACGAGCAGTACTTC
13 once TRBJ1-1 TRBV18 NA CASSESSQTEAFF TGTGCCAGCTCAGAGTCAAGTCAAACTGAAGCTTTCTTT
12 NA TRBJ2-2 TRBV5-5 NA CASSRVDGELFF TGTGCCAGCAGCCGCGTCGACGGGGAGCTGTTTTTT
16 NA TRBJ2-5 TRBV30 NA CAWSRLSGHLQETQYF TGTGCCTGGAGTAGGCTTTCGGGACATTTACAAGAGACCCAGTACTTC
16 NA TRBJ2-7 TRBV6-8 TRBD2 CASTRQGTSGSYEQYF TGTGCCAGCACAAGACAGGGAACTAGCGGGAGCTACGAGCAGTACTTC
19 NA TRBJ2-5 TRBV15 NA CATSRDRVWRGGPEETQYF TGTGCCACCAGCAGAGATCGGGTGTGGAGGGGCGGACCAGAAGAGACCCAGTACTTC
19 NA TRBJ2-1 TRBV6-2/TRBV6-3 TRBD2 CASSYQGPIAGDPSNEQFF TGTGCCAGCAGTTACCAGGGCCCAATAGCGGGAGATCCCTCTAATGAGCAGTTCTTC
15 NA TRBJ1-1 TRBV7-2 NA CASSLRVTGNTEAFF TGTGCCAGCAGCTTAAGGGTCACAGGGAACACTGAAGCTTTCTTT
14 NA TRBJ2-7 TRBV7-7 TRBD1 CASSRGTGPYEQYF TGTGCCAGCAGCCGGGGGACAGGGCCCTACGAGCAGTACTTC
13 NA TRBJ2-7 TRBV3-1/TRBV3-2 TRBD1 CASSTDRGYEQYF TGTGCCAGCAGTACCGACAGGGGTTACGAGCAGTACTTC
14 NA TRBJ2-5 TRBV24-1 NA CATGSPGSRETQYF TGTGCCACCGGGTCCCCCGGGAGTAGGGAGACCCAGTACTTC
16 NA TRBJ2-2 TRBV19 NA CASSRKQGPNTGELFF TGTGCCAGTAGTAGAAAACAGGGACCGAACACCGGGGAGCTGTTTTTT
14 NA TRBJ1-2 TRBV6-6 TRBD1 CASSQQGARYGYTF TGTGCCAGCAGTCAACAGGGGGCGAGATATGGCTACACCTTC
20 once TRBJ2-3 TRBV7-2 TRBD1 CASSLALGSWTGTKEDTQYF TGTGCCAGCAGCTTAGCGCTTGGTTCGTGGACAGGTACAAAGGAAGATACGCAGTATTTT
12 once TRBJ2-7 TRBV11-2 NA CASSLGGREQYF TGTGCCAGCAGCTTAGGGGGGCGGGAGCAGTACTTC
14 NA TRBJ2-1 TRBV5-5 TRBD2 CASSFTSDNNEQFF TGTGCCAGCAGCTTCACTAGCGACAACAATGAGCAGTTCTTC
14 NA TRBJ1-2 TRBV19 TRBD1 CASLRQGGSYGYTF TGTGCCAGCCTAAGACAGGGAGGCAGCTATGGCTACACCTTC
17 NA TRBJ2-7 TRBV5-1 TRBD2 CASSAGLALRSSYEQYF TGCGCCAGCAGCGCGGGACTAGCTCTAAGGAGCTCCTACGAGCAGTACTTC
15 NA TRBJ2-2 TRBV29-1 TRBD2 CSVETSGTNTGELFF TGCAGCGTTGAGACTAGCGGGACGAACACCGGGGAGCTGTTTTTT
14 NA TRBJ2-7 TRBV5-1 TRBD1 CASSSDRGRYEQYF TGCGCCAGCAGCTCGGACAGGGGAAGGTACGAGCAGTACTTC
14 NA TRBJ1-5 TRBV27 NA CASSLDNSNQPQHF TGTGCCAGCAGTTTAGACAACAGCAATCAGCCCCAGCATTTT
15 NA TRBJ2-1 TRBV5-5 TRBD2 CASSLGGLAVWEQFF TGTGCCAGCAGCTTGGGGGGACTAGCTGTATGGGAGCAGTTCTTC
13 NA TRBJ1-1 TRBV5-3 NA CARSLGRETEAFF TGTGCCAGAAGCTTAGGCAGGGAAACTGAAGCTTTCTTT
15 NA TRBJ2-7 TRBV5-1 NA CASSLDGLGGLEQYF TGCGCCAGCAGCTTGGATGGGCTGGGGGGTCTCGAGCAGTACTTC
15 NA TRBJ2-7 TRBV3-1/TRBV3-2 NA CASSPSRLPVYEQYF TGTGCCAGCAGCCCTTCCCGACTTCCCGTCTACGAGCAGTACTTC
15 NA TRBJ1-6 TRBV7-9 TRBD1 CASRKTGAWDSPLHF TGTGCCAGCAGAAAAACAGGGGCCTGGGACTCACCCCTCCACTTT